The rows below give T cell receptor beta chains drawn from one sample of a study of T cells in Graves' hyperthyroidism and ophthalmopathy. Each CDR3 protein gets one entry after TCRdb re-called the multiplex PCR reads with MiXCR. The data hold 730,000 or so distinct CDR3 sequences, with around 19% observed a single time. Sequencing used blood. The origin of the receptors is a woman aged 45-65 years with Graves' hyperthyroidism that later progressed to Graves' ophthalmopathy. The CDR3 runs from the conserved cysteine through the conserved F or W. The D gene is left open where the match is weak. A clone size is listed for some rows: how often the clone was seen (once, few, many), or a class if it is expanded.

J: TRBJ2-6
size: many
D: -
V: TRBV20-1
length: 15
CDR3: CSARDGTSGANVLTF
DNA: TGCAGTGCTAGAGATGGGACCTCTGGGGCCAACGTCCTGACTTTC

J: TRBJ2-5
size: many
D: TRBD2
V: TRBV7-2
length: 16
CDR3: CASSLLAGGRQETQYF
DNA: TGTGCCAGCAGCTTACTAGCGGGGGGCCGACAAGAGACCCAGTACTTC

J: TRBJ2-3
size: -
D: TRBD2
V: TRBV5-6
length: 17
CDR3: CASSLGALTGGTDTQYF
DNA: TGTGCCAGCAGCTTGGGGGCCTTGACGGGGGGGACAGATACGCAGTATTTT

J: TRBJ1-5
size: -
D: TRBD1
V: TRBV19
length: 16
CDR3: CASSKGAGFSNQPQHF
DNA: TGTGCCAGTAGTAAGGGGGCCGGGTTCAGCAATCAGCCCCAGCATTTT

J: TRBJ2-7
size: many
D: -
V: TRBV2
length: 16
CDR3: CASSTPGPETYYEQYF
DNA: TGTGCCAGCAGTACGCCGGGACCCGAGACCTACTACGAGCAGTACTTC

J: TRBJ2-7
size: many
D: -
V: TRBV12-3/TRBV12-4
length: 15
CDR3: CASSFRGGSTYEQYF
DNA: TGTGCCAGCAGTTTTAGGGGGGGATCAACCTACGAGCAGTACTTC

J: TRBJ2-5
size: many
D: -
V: TRBV20-1
length: 13
CDR3: CSAGRGEQETQYF
DNA: TGCAGTGCCGGGCGCGGGGAGCAAGAGACCCAGTACTTC

J: TRBJ1-2
size: -
D: -
V: TRBV25-1
length: 13
CDR3: CASSPIGYYGYTF
DNA: TGTGCCAGCTCCCCGATTGGCTACTATGGCTACACCTTC

J: TRBJ2-1
size: many
D: TRBD2
V: TRBV11-2
length: 15
CDR3: CASSRTSGRGNEQFF
DNA: TGTGCCAGCAGCCGGACTAGCGGGAGGGGCAATGAGCAGTTCTTC

J: TRBJ2-7
size: many
D: -
V: TRBV2
length: 13
CDR3: CASSASSSYEQYF
DNA: TGTGCCAGCAGTGCCTCCAGCTCCTACGAGCAGTACTTC

J: TRBJ1-5
size: many
D: TRBD1
V: TRBV12-3/TRBV12-4
length: 14
CDR3: CASSFGTGRQPQHF
DNA: TGTGCCAGCAGTTTCGGGACAGGGAGGCAGCCCCAGCATTTT

J: TRBJ1-3
size: -
D: TRBD1
V: TRBV7-9
length: 15
CDR3: CASSVDGTGGLTTYF
DNA: TGTGCCAGCAGCGTCGACGGGACAGGGGGTTTGACCACATATTTT

J: TRBJ1-1
size: many
D: TRBD1
V: TRBV2
length: 16
CDR3: CASSVYGQGAGTEAFF
DNA: TGTGCCAGCAGTGTATATGGACAGGGGGCAGGCACTGAAGCTTTCTTT

J: TRBJ1-1
size: many
D: -
V: TRBV20-1
length: 15
CDR3: CSARDPGRGNTEAFF
DNA: TGCAGTGCTAGAGATCCAGGGCGTGGGAACACTGAAGCTTTCTTT

J: TRBJ2-7
size: -
D: -
V: TRBV5-1
length: 17
CDR3: CASSLDPSLGSSYEQYF
DNA: TGCGCCAGCAGCTTGGACCCCTCACTGGGGAGCTCCTACGAGCAGTACTTC

J: TRBJ2-1
size: many
D: -
V: TRBV12-3/TRBV12-4
length: 15
CDR3: CASSYLDGTYNEQFF
DNA: TGTGCCAGCAGTTATCTTGACGGGACCTACAATGAGCAGTTCTTC

J: TRBJ1-4
size: -
D: -
V: TRBV6-5
length: 16
CDR3: CASSYSGGQGYEKLFF
DNA: TGTGCCAGCAGTTACTCCGGGGGGCAAGGGTATGAAAAACTGTTTTTT

J: TRBJ2-1
size: many
D: -
V: TRBV7-9
length: 14
CDR3: CASSTAGGSNEQFF
DNA: TGTGCCAGCAGCACCGCCGGGGGTAGCAATGAGCAGTTCTTC

J: TRBJ2-3
size: -
D: TRBD2
V: TRBV3-1
length: 17
CDR3: CASTGAGGRIVTDTQYF
DNA: TGTGCCAGCACGGGGGCGGGGGGGCGGATAGTCACAGATACGCAGTATTTT

J: TRBJ1-5
size: few
D: TRBD1
V: TRBV12-3/TRBV12-4
length: 15
CDR3: CASSLRTGYNQPQHF
DNA: TGTGCCAGCAGTTTAAGGACAGGGTACAATCAGCCCCAGCATTTT

J: TRBJ2-3
size: -
D: -
V: TRBV6-1
length: 20
CDR3: CASSEEGFGSGYGDTDTQYF
DNA: TGTGCCAGCAGTGAAGAGGGATTTGGGAGCGGCTACGGCGACACAGATACGCAGTATTTT

J: TRBJ1-1
size: -
D: -
V: TRBV24-1
length: 14
CDR3: CATSGGGLNTEAFF
DNA: TGTGCCACCAGTGGAGGAGGGTTGAACACTGAAGCTTTCTTT

J: TRBJ1-2
size: -
D: -
V: TRBV29-1
length: 12
CDR3: CSVVAGRNGYTF
DNA: TGCAGCGTTGTCGCGGGGAGAAATGGCTACACCTTC

J: TRBJ2-5
size: few
D: -
V: TRBV19
length: 14
CDR3: CASTRGWNQETQYF
DNA: TGTGCCAGTACCCGGGGGTGGAACCAAGAGACCCAGTACTTC

J: TRBJ1-4
size: few
D: TRBD1
V: TRBV2
length: 14
CDR3: CASSDPGGQVELFF
DNA: TGTGCCAGCAGTGACCCAGGGGGACAGGTGGAACTGTTTTTT

J: TRBJ1-1
size: many
D: -
V: TRBV18
length: 14
CDR3: CASSRTDMNTEAFF
DNA: TGTGCCAGCTCACGGACGGATATGAACACTGAAGCTTTCTTT

J: TRBJ1-5
size: -
D: -
V: TRBV6-2/TRBV6-3
length: 15
CDR3: CASSYAVNSNQPQHF
DNA: TGTGCCAGCAGTTACGCAGTTAATAGCAATCAGCCCCAGCATTTT

J: TRBJ2-3
size: few
D: -
V: TRBV19
length: 17
CDR3: CASSIESETTGSGTQYF
DNA: TGTGCCAGTAGTATAGAAAGTGAGACAACTGGCAGCGGTACGCAGTATTTT

J: TRBJ2-7
size: -
D: -
V: TRBV7-7
length: 13
CDR3: CASSFEVGHEQYF
DNA: TGTGCTAGCAGCTTTGAGGTTGGTCACGAGCAGTACTTC

J: TRBJ2-1
size: many
D: TRBD2
V: TRBV12-3/TRBV12-4
length: 14
CDR3: CASSPGGLEREQFF
DNA: TGTGCCAGCAGCCCGGGGGGGCTGGAGAGGGAGCAGTTCTTC

J: TRBJ2-1
size: few
D: -
V: TRBV10-1
length: 12
CDR3: CASSESFSRQFF
DNA: TGCGCCAGCAGTGAGTCGTTCTCGCGGCAGTTCTTC

J: TRBJ2-2
size: -
D: -
V: TRBV6-2/TRBV6-3
length: 15
CDR3: CASSYLSENTGELFF
DNA: TGTGCCAGCAGTTACCTTAGCGAAAACACCGGGGAGCTGTTTTTT

J: TRBJ1-2
size: -
D: -
V: TRBV5-6
length: 14
CDR3: CASSLTDRFYGYTF
DNA: TGTGCCAGCAGCTTAACCGACAGATTCTATGGCTACACCTTC

J: TRBJ2-3
size: -
D: -
V: TRBV3-1
length: 16
CDR3: CASSHGRGPSTDTQYF
DNA: TGTGCCAGCAGCCACGGGCGGGGCCCTAGCACAGATACGCAGTATTTT

J: TRBJ2-3
size: many
D: TRBD2
V: TRBV7-2
length: 18
CDR3: CASSLNVGLAGITDTQYF
DNA: TGTGCCAGCAGCTTAAATGTGGGACTAGCGGGGATCACAGATACGCAGTATTTT

J: TRBJ2-5
size: -
D: -
V: TRBV6-4
length: 12
CDR3: CASSEFWETQYF
DNA: TGTGCCAGCAGTGAATTTTGGGAGACCCAGTACTTC

J: TRBJ2-1
size: many
D: TRBD2
V: TRBV18
length: 16
CDR3: CASSPNLAGGYNEQFF
DNA: TGTGCCAGCTCACCAAACTTAGCGGGGGGCTACAATGAGCAGTTCTTC

J: TRBJ2-5
size: many
D: -
V: TRBV6-2/TRBV6-3
length: 15
CDR3: CASTVGGISGETQYF
DNA: TGTGCCAGCACCGTGGGCGGTATATCGGGAGAGACCCAGTACTTC

J: TRBJ1-3
size: -
D: -
V: TRBV6-6
length: 16
CDR3: CASSYSGVYSGNTIYF
DNA: TGTGCCAGCAGTTACTCCGGGGTTTACTCTGGAAACACCATATATTTT

J: TRBJ2-7
size: few
D: TRBD1
V: TRBV29-1
length: 14
CDR3: CSVLGQDFSYEQYF
DNA: TGCAGCGTTCTGGGACAGGACTTTTCCTACGAGCAGTACTTC

J: TRBJ1-2
size: -
D: -
V: TRBV15
length: 13
CDR3: CATSPNRAGGYTF
DNA: TGTGCCACCAGCCCAAACAGGGCCGGGGGCTACACCTTC

J: TRBJ1-5
size: many
D: -
V: TRBV3-1
length: 15
CDR3: CASSQGLAGNQPQHF
DNA: TGTGCCAGCAGCCAGGGTTTGGCGGGCAATCAGCCCCAGCATTTT

J: TRBJ2-7
size: many
D: TRBD1
V: TRBV11-3
length: 15
CDR3: CASSPGDRPTYEQYF
DNA: TGTGCCAGCAGCCCAGGGGACAGGCCCACCTACGAGCAGTACTTC

J: TRBJ1-5
size: few
D: -
V: TRBV11-2
length: 14
CDR3: CASGLGGSNQPQHF
DNA: TGTGCCAGCGGCTTAGGGGGGAGCAATCAGCCCCAGCATTTT

J: TRBJ1-2
size: -
D: TRBD1
V: TRBV6-5
length: 13
CDR3: CASSYDRGLGYTF
DNA: TGTGCCAGCAGTTACGACAGGGGGCTTGGCTACACCTTC

J: TRBJ1-1
size: many
D: TRBD1
V: TRBV14
length: 17
CDR3: CASSPSGTGLLNTEAFF
DNA: TGTGCCAGCAGCCCTAGCGGGACAGGGTTGTTGAACACTGAAGCTTTCTTT

J: TRBJ2-6
size: -
D: -
V: TRBV6-1
length: 17
CDR3: CACQIGLIPSGANVLTF
DNA: TGTGCCTGTCAGATCGGACTCATACCATCTGGGGCCAACGTCCTGACTTTC

J: TRBJ2-1
size: many
D: -
V: TRBV7-6
length: 12
CDR3: CASSSPFNEQFF
DNA: TGTGCCAGCAGCTCCCCATTTAATGAGCAGTTCTTC

J: TRBJ2-7
size: -
D: -
V: TRBV15
length: 15
CDR3: CATRHEGNTPYEQYF
DNA: TGTGCCACCAGGCACGAGGGCAACACACCCTACGAGCAGTACTTC

J: TRBJ2-4
size: many
D: TRBD2
V: TRBV11-2
length: 15
CDR3: CASSFAGAGRDIQYF
DNA: TGTGCCAGCAGCTTCGCGGGAGCGGGACGTGACATTCAGTACTTC

J: TRBJ2-3
size: -
D: -
V: TRBV3-1
length: 14
CDR3: CASSLRDFSDTQYF
DNA: TGTGCCAGCAGCCTACGGGACTTTTCGGATACGCAGTATTTT

J: TRBJ2-1
size: -
D: TRBD2
V: TRBV20-1
length: 13
CDR3: CSADPGLAGAKFF
DNA: TGCAGTGCGGATCCGGGACTAGCGGGAGCCAAGTTCTTC

J: TRBJ2-2
size: few
D: -
V: TRBV9
length: 16
CDR3: CASSVASDRWAGELFF
DNA: TGTGCCAGCAGCGTAGCCTCCGACCGGTGGGCCGGGGAGCTGTTTTTT

J: TRBJ1-2
size: -
D: -
V: TRBV4-1
length: 15
CDR3: CASSQGRQLYYGYTF
DNA: TGCGCCAGCAGCCAGGGGAGACAGCTCTACTATGGCTACACCTTC